The 22 T cell receptor beta chains given below trace back to one sample, sequenced in a study of spatial heterogeneity in lung cancer. Time point in this sample: sample taken at primary tumor resection. From tumor, nontumor lung or frozen PBMC, whole RNA was taken unsorted for sequencing. TCRdb re-called the 5' RACE reads through MiXCR, storing one row per CDR3 protein. The sample holds more than 65,000 distinct CDR3 sequences, 10% to 15% seen once. This sample comprised PBMCs, obtained at surgery. The origin of the receptors is a male donor with early-stage non-small cell lung cancer.

This clonotype was recorded a few times. The gene calls are TRBV11-2 and TRBJ1-1, with D unclear. The CDR3 is 16 residues long. Germline lookup yields CDR1 SGHAT and CDR2 FQNNGV. The ends were cut back, 3 bases at V and 1 base at J, with 15 bases in the middle. Written as DNA, the CDR3 is TGTGCCAGCAGCTTGAGGCGAAGGCGTACGAACACTGAAGCTTTCTTT. Its translation is CASSLRRRRTNTEAFF.

This clonotype was seen a few times. The chain joins TRBV20-1 to TRBJ2-2; D remains ambiguous. The CDR3 has 13 residues. V was cut by 4 bases and J by 0 bases, with 6 bases left in between. Germline V CDR1 and CDR2: DFQATT, SNEGSKA (reference sequence). The DNA of the CDR3 is TGCAGTGCTACCCAGACGAACACCGGGGAGCTGTTTTTT. Residues: CSATQTNTGELFF.

V and J are TRBV25-1 and TRBJ1-1, with unresolved D. CDR1 and CDR2 (germline): MGHDK, SYGVNS. The CDR3 spans 19 residues. V was clipped by 4 bases and J by 1 base, with 25 bases between them. The CDR3 coding sequence is TGTGCCAGCAGTGGACCCTTTCTTGGACCCTCTGGGGAGAACACTGAAGCTTTCTTT. Translated, it gives CASSGPFLGPSGENTEAFF.

On this clonotype: Compared with germline, one end of the junction differs, possibly owing to a read error. V is TRBV11-2 and J is TRBJ2-7; D is ambiguous. Germline CDR1 is SGHAT and CDR2 is FQNNGV. The CDR3 is 12 amino acids. Here the CDR3 reads CASSLEAYTTDF. CDR3 in DNA: TGTGCCAGCAGCTTAGAGGCGTATACGACGGACTTC.

The chain is built from TRBV12-3 or TRBV12-4 and TRBJ2-1; no definite D call. This CDR3 has 14 residues. V dropped 7 bases and J dropped 3 bases, with 13 bases sitting between them. CDR3: CASTLALYYNEQFF. Here the CDR3 DNA reads TGTGCCAGCACCTTAGCTCTTTACTACAATGAGCAGTTCTTC.

The rearrangement uses TRBV5-1 and TRBJ2-6, with a weak D call TRBD2 (7 bases). The V end was cut by 4 bases, the J end by 2 bases, with 13 bases between. Germline-derived CDR1 and CDR2 are SGHRS and YFSETQ. The length of the CDR3 is 16 residues. The chain's CDR3 is CASSPRGGTGANVLTF. The CDR3 DNA is TGCGCCAGCAGCCCGCGCGGGGGCACTGGGGCCAACGTCCTGACTTTC.

On this clonotype: Being one base from a much bigger clone, this may be a read error. V and J are TRBV28 and TRBJ1-1; D not certain. The CDR3 is 15 residues long. V was trimmed by 6 bases and J by 5 bases, leaving 19 bases between them. The V gene's germline CDR1 is MDHEN and CDR2 SYDVKM. Here the CDR3 DNA reads TGTGCCAGCAGGCCCACAGAGTGCCATCGGACTGAAGCTTTCTTT. Its protein is CASRPTECHRTEAFF.

This clonotype was detected a few times. The rearrangement uses TRBV6-2 or TRBV6-3 and TRBJ1-1; 8 bases fit TRBD1. Trimming took 6 bases from V and 3 from J; bases not matched to a gene: 6. The V gene's germline CDR1 is MNHEY and CDR2 SVGEGT. The CDR3 has 14 residues. The CDR3 loop is CASRATGGDTEAFF. The CDR3 DNA sequence: TGTGCCAGCAGGGCAACAGGGGGGGACACTGAAGCTTTCTTT.

This clonotype was detected only a few times. The chain couples TRBV29-1 to TRBJ2-7; D may be TRBD1 (5 bases). The V gene lost 4 bases and the J gene lost 6 bases, with 7 bases spanning the gap. CDR3 length: 10 residues. Germline-derived CDR1 and CDR2 are SQVTM and ANQGSEA. CDR3 residues: CSVAQGEQYF. In nucleotides, the CDR3 is TGCAGCGTTGCCCAGGGCGAGCAGTACTTC.

This clonotype was observed a handful of times. Its ends do not fully match the called genes, so a read error is possible. The chain recombines TRBV7-8 with TRBJ2-7; TRBD2 aligns across 8 bases. Germline loops: CDR1 SGHVS, CDR2 FQNEAQ. The CDR3 sequence is 13 residues long. CDR3 nucleotide sequence: TGTGCCAGCAGCTTAGCCGAGGGGCGGGGGGCTTTCTTC. It encodes CASSLAEGRGAFF.

The V and J genes are TRBV6-1 and TRBJ2-5; 11 bases match TRBD1. CDR3 length: 16 amino acids. The germline gives CDR1 MNHNS, CDR2 SASEGT. The V and J ends lost 5 bases and 5 bases, in that order; junction bases with no gene match: 10. The CDR3, as DNA: TGTGCCAGCAGTCCCCTGGACAGGGGGCCGAAGGAGACCCAGTACTTC. Translated, it gives CASSPLDRGPKETQYF.

This clonotype was observed a handful of times. The genes are TRBV6-1 and TRBJ1-3; the D is unclear. Looked up from germline, CDR1 is MNHNS and CDR2 is SASEGT. The CDR3 totals 15 residues. V lost 10 bases, J lost 3 bases, and 19 bases lay in between. CDR3 loop: CATRTLTEIGNTIYF. The CDR3 DNA is TGTGCCACCCGCACCCTGACGGAGATTGGAAACACCATATATTTT.

The chain carries TRBV19 and TRBJ1-5, with D possibly matching TRBD1 (5 bases). The germline CDR1 and CDR2 sequences are LNHDA and SQIVND (reference sequence). CDR3 length: 14 residues. V dropped 3 bases and J dropped 3 bases, with 9 bases sitting between them. The CDR3 reads CASSMGLLNQPQHF. The CDR3 DNA is TGTGCCAGTAGTATGGGACTCCTCAATCAGCCCCAGCATTTT.

The chain couples TRBV29-1 to TRBJ2-1; TRBD1 is a possible D gene (5 bases). From germline, CDR1 is SQVTM and CDR2 ANQGSEA. V lost 3 bases and J lost 6, with 12 bases in between. This CDR3 contains 13 residues. CDR3 sequence reads: CSVEAGLGNEQFF. CDR3 coding DNA: TGCAGCGTTGAGGCAGGGCTAGGCAATGAGCAGTTCTTC.

The chain carries TRBV3-1 and TRBJ2-5, with 9 bases identical to TRBD2. Looked up from germline, CDR1 is LGHDT and CDR2 is YNNKEL (reference sequence). The trim removed 2 bases at V and 0 bases at J, leaving 1 base unmatched. The CDR3 sequence is 15 residues long. CDR3 nucleotides: TGTGCCAGCAGCCAAACTAGCGGGTACCAAGAGACCCAGTACTTC. Translated: CASSQTSGYQETQYF.

The chain joins TRBV12-3 or TRBV12-4 to TRBJ2-1; D uncertain. Deletions cut 2 bases from V and 2 bases from J, with 10 bases between. This CDR3 contains 15 residues. The CDR3 is CASSLRLPPYNEQFF. CDR3 coding DNA: TGTGCCAGCAGTTTAAGACTCCCCCCCTACAATGAGCAGTTCTTC.

The table lists this clonotype with a few counts. The chain uses TRBV5-1 and TRBJ1-5; maybe TRBD1 (5 bases). V shed 1 base and J shed 7 bases, with 12 bases lying between them. This CDR3 has 14 residues. CDR1 is SGHRS, CDR2 YFSETQ, per germline. This CDR3 is CASSLKGTEQPQHF. Here the CDR3 DNA reads TGCGCCAGCAGCTTGAAAGGGACGGAGCAGCCCCAGCATTTT.

This clonotype was seen only a few times. The chain employs TRBV20-1 and TRBJ1-1; D may be TRBD1 (6 bases). Germline V gene sequence: CDR1 DFQATT, CDR2 SNEGSKA (reference sequence). Trimming took 6 bases from V and 1 from J, leaving 12 bases between them. This CDR3 comprises 13 residues. The CDR3 here is CSAGRTANTEAFF. DNA of the CDR3: TGCAGTGCGGGAAGGACAGCGAACACTGAAGCTTTCTTT.

The chain has TRBV7-8 and TRBJ2-1; 9 nucleotides line up with TRBD1. This CDR3 is built from 15 residues. Germline loops: CDR1 SGHVS, CDR2 FQNEAQ. V was pared by 1 base and J by 7 bases, with 5 bases of the junction left unmatched. DNA of the CDR3: TGTGCCAGCAGCTTAGGGACAGGGGTTAGGAATGAGCAGTTCTTC. It translates to CASSLGTGVRNEQFF. The full variable domain, with the rest looked up from reference TRBV7-8 and TRBJ2-1, is GAGVSQSPRYKVAKRGQDVALRCDPISGHVSLFWYQQALGQGPEFLTYFQNEAQLDKSGLPSDRFFAERPEGSVSTLKIQRTQQEDSAVYLCASSLGTGVRNEQFFGPGTRLTVL.

This clonotype was counted many times. V is TRBV5-1 and J is TRBJ1-1, with TRBD1 as a possible D gene (5 bases). The CDR3 is made up of 14 amino acids. Germline assignment: CDR1 SGHRS and CDR2 YFSETQ. V was trimmed by 4 bases and J by 3 bases, leaving 13 bases between them. CDR3: CASSRQFGDTEAFF. The CDR3 region has the DNA TGCGCCAGCAGCCGACAGTTTGGTGACACTGAAGCTTTCTTT.

The V and J genes are TRBV10-3 and TRBJ1-4; 8 bases map to TRBD1. CDR1 and CDR2 from the germline V gene are ENHRY and SYGVKD. The J segment lost 8 bases and the V segment lost 5 bases, leaving 13 bases of the junction unmatched. The CDR3 extends over 16 amino acids. The CDR3 spells CAISTGQGTSNEKLFF. The CDR3 nucleotides are TGTGCCATCAGTACCGGACAGGGCACGAGTAACGAAAAACTGTTTTTT.

In this sample, this clonotype turned up a few times. The V call is TRBV29-1, the J call TRBJ2-1; D gene uncertain. Per the germline V gene, CDR1 is SQVTM and CDR2 is ANQGSEA. Trimming shortened V by 7 bases and J by 2 bases, and 3 bases separated the two germline ends. CDR3 length equals 10 residues. The CDR3 here is CSGTYNEQFF. The CDR3 DNA sequence: TGCAGCGGTACCTACAATGAGCAGTTCTTC.